A selection of T cell receptor beta chains follows, all from one sample in a study of T cell repertoires in cytomegalovirus infection. MiXCR was run by TCRdb on the reads, yielding one entry per CDR3 protein. This table holds under 150,000 distinct CDR3 sequences, 7% to 9.5% found once. Sequenced input: PBMCs. The receptors were gathered from a human donor in good health (CMV status not recorded). Some clones in this sample may be carry-over from other donors' samples. CDR3s include the opening cysteine and the closing phenylalanine or tryptophan. The D gene is left open where the match is weak. Clone size, where shown, is once, few, many, or a class for clones that have expanded.

j_call | clone_size | v_call | d_call | cdr3_nt | cdr3_aa
TRBJ2-5 | few | TRBV6-4 | NA | TGTGCCAGCAGTCCGGACAGCGCTCCAGGGGAGACCCAGTACTTC | CASSPDSAPGETQYF
TRBJ1-5 | many | TRBV2 | TRBD1 | TGTGCCAGCAGTGAAGAAGGCGGGACAGGTTACCCCCAGCATTTT | CASSEEGGTGYPQHF
TRBJ1-6 | many | TRBV3-1 | TRBD1 | TGTGCCAGCAGCGCCGGGACAGATAATTCACCCCTCCACTTT | CASSAGTDNSPLHF
TRBJ2-1 | many | TRBV2 | TRBD2 | TGTGCCGGCGATCCTGGACTAGCGGGTCCTTACAATGAGCAGTTCTTC | CAGDPGLAGPYNEQFF
TRBJ1-1 | many | TRBV28 | NA | TGTGCCAGCACGGGCCCGCAGGAGAACACTGAAGCTTTCTTT | CASTGPQENTEAFF
TRBJ2-3 | NA | TRBV12-3/TRBV12-4 | TRBD2 | TGTGCCAGCGGACTAGCGGGGGCTCCCCCACAGGGTACGCAGTATTTT | CASGLAGAPPQGTQYF
TRBJ2-7 | few | TRBV29-1 | NA | TGCAGCGTTGACACGGGGACCTACGAGCAGTACTTC | CSVDTGTYEQYF
TRBJ1-1 | many | TRBV7-2 | NA | TGTGCCAGCACAAAATTTTTGGCGGGGTCTGAAGCTTTCTTT | CASTKFLAGSEAFF
TRBJ2-5 | many | TRBV11-2 | TRBD2 | TGTGCCAGCCGAGTAGGGACTAGCGCGGAGACCCAGTACTTC | CASRVGTSAETQYF
TRBJ2-2 | many | TRBV7-2 | TRBD1 | TGTGCCAGCGGTACAGGGGGAACCGGGGAGCTGTTTTTT | CASGTGGTGELFF
TRBJ2-5 | NA | TRBV7-2 | TRBD2 | TGTGCCAGCAGAGGGGGCGGGACTAGCGGGCAGCAAGAGACCCAGTACTTC | CASRGGGTSGQQETQYF
TRBJ2-3 | many | TRBV7-2 | TRBD2 | TGTGCCAGCAGCCGACGACTAGCGGGGGAGGCAGATACGCAGTATTTT | CASSRRLAGEADTQYF
TRBJ2-1 | few | TRBV20-1 | NA | TGCAGTGCAGTGACACAGGGTATCTCCTACAATGAGCAGTTCTTC | CSAVTQGISYNEQFF
TRBJ2-1 | NA | TRBV7-9 | TRBD2 | TGTGCCAGCATCGGCGGGGGGTACAATGAGCAGTTCTTC | CASIGGGYNEQFF
TRBJ2-7 | few | TRBV25-1 | TRBD1 | TGTGCCAGCAGTGAATGGGCAGGGGGTAGCTCCTACGAGCAGTACTTC | CASSEWAGGSSYEQYF
TRBJ2-2 | NA | TRBV5-1 | NA | TGCGCCAGCAGCTTGAACAGTGGGTCCGGCACCGGGGAGCTGTTTTTT | CASSLNSGSGTGELFF
TRBJ2-2 | NA | TRBV29-1 | NA | TGCAGCGTTGAGGGGACACGGAGCCTAACCGGGGAGCTGTTTTTT | CSVEGTRSLTGELFF
TRBJ2-1 | many | TRBV28 | TRBD2 | TGTGCCAGCAGTTCTGAGCGGGGGGCCGGGGATGAGCAGTTCTTC | CASSSERGAGDEQFF
TRBJ2-7 | medium-sized | TRBV28 | NA | TGTGCCAGCAGTTTAGGACAGCCGATCTACGAGCAGTACTTC | CASSLGQPIYEQYF
TRBJ1-1 | NA | TRBV5-1 | NA | TGCGCCAGCAGCTTGGCCGCAGGGGCCGCTACTGAAGCTTTCTTT | CASSLAAGAATEAFF
TRBJ2-3 | many | TRBV28 | NA | TGTGCCAGCTGGGCAGATACGCAGTATTTT | CASWADTQYF
TRBJ1-1 | NA | TRBV19 | NA | TGTGCCAGTAGCCTTACAGGGAGGAACACTGAAGCTTTCTTT | CASSLTGRNTEAFF
TRBJ2-1 | few | TRBV28 | TRBD2 | TGTGCCAGCAGTTTTGGTCGCGCTAGCGGTAATGAGCAGTTCTTC | CASSFGRASGNEQFF
TRBJ1-1 | many | TRBV12-3/TRBV12-4 | NA | TGTGCCAGCAGAATCCGGGGGGGGAACACTGAAGCTTTCTTT | CASRIRGGNTEAFF
TRBJ1-5 | many | TRBV20-1 | NA | TGCAGTGCTAGGGCTGGGGGGCCGGATCGGTGGAGAGAGACCCAGCATTTT | CSARAGGPDRWRETQHF
TRBJ2-1 | few | TRBV6-2/TRBV6-3 | TRBD1 | TGTGCCAGCAGTTCTCTTGGGACAGGGGGTCCAGACAATGAGCAGTTCTTC | CASSSLGTGGPDNEQFF
TRBJ2-1 | many | TRBV28 | TRBD2 | TGTGCCACCAACTTCCCGCGGACTAGCGGGGGAAATGAGCAGTTCTTC | CATNFPRTSGGNEQFF